This TCR beta chain was captured in a study of human T cells and chemical hapten exposure. As for the study in general: Across its roughly 24 weeks, the study gave patients weekly diphenylcyclopropenone doses to the scalp.

To note about this clonotype: Its specificity is unknown.

The CDR3 spans 14 residues. Trimming cost V 3 bases and J 9 bases, with 14 bases left between them. Regarding time point: patch test 1, 2 weeks after DPC sensitization. Treatment defined: therapeutic diphenylcyclopropenone sensitization with weekly scalp DPC. Blood was drawn before each patch test was applied. TCRdb reanalysed the RACE reads using MiXCR and keeps one entry per CDR3 protein. The data contain roughly 380,000 distinct CDR3 sequences, more than 4.5% of them seen just once; the ten biggest clones take up 2% to 2.5%. Study-wide points: No alteration of TCRs above 1 in 1000 frequency was seen with DPC sensitization. Counts of TCRs expanded at PT1 correlated positively with patch test score.

This clonotype was sampled from a woman aged 50 to 65 with alopecia areata. Some clones in this sample may be carry-over from other donors' samples. V and J are TRBV12-3 or TRBV12-4 and TRBJ2-2; D gene unclear. The sequenced sample was whole blood, obtained in connection with sensitization to the hapten diphenylcyclopropenone (DPC). CDR3 region: CASSFAYKSRELFF. CDR3 coding DNA: TGTGCCAGCAGTTTCGCGTACAAGAGCAGGGAGCTGTTTTTT.